This TCR beta chain stems from a study of read filtering for tumor transcriptome and immune sequencing (dated by TCRdb to 2018 to 2021). Describing the broader study: The cohort was composed of approximately 17 male and 13 to 15 female patients, with a mean age of roughly 70 years and an age range of roughly 45 to 90. Per sample, about 4.05 to 11 million TCR-region mapped reads were obtained with IR-seq, compared with only about 80 to 1,400 with RNA-seq. After DNase treatment, whole-transcriptome libraries were prepared with the TruSeq RNA Access Library Prep Kit. Using the same bone marrow samples, the study ran both targeted immune repertoire sequencing and bulk whole-transcriptome sequencing and then compared the TCR repertoires from each method. By revised international staging, roughly 8 patients were R-ISS I, under 20 were R-ISS II and 6 or 7 were R-ISS III. As a main aim, a read-filtering strategy for immune repertoire data was addressed, with the specific question being whether clonotypes supported by a single read should be removed.

CDR1 and CDR2 are drawn from the germline V gene: SGHAT, FQNNGV. Including the terminal cysteine and phenylalanine, the CDR3 comprises 13 residues. The retained sequence is limited to the CDR3, 39 bases, with the frame set at the first base. The germline ends are 7 bases apart after V is trimmed by 0 bases and J by 7 bases. This clonotype is labeled medium-sized (0.01 to 0.1%). Its binding antigen is unknown. Within one base of it there is no much larger clone, and no base qualities were kept. Points the paper makes about the study in general: Compared with RNA-seq, IR-seq captured clonotypes at much higher depth and more reliably, and a smaller IR-seq throughput was enough to identify most shared clonotypes. The correlation between IR-seq and RNA-seq shared clonotype proportions rose when single-read clonotypes were removed. The sorted CD138-negative fraction was composed of a mixed bone marrow immune population rather than of purified T cells. In IR-seq, single-read clonotypes were approximately 82% of clonotypes but roughly 3.2% of total reads; in RNA-seq they were around 75% of clonotypes and about 40% of reads.

Starting from roughly 0.4 ug RNA, TCR libraries were constructed with the Immunoverse kit using molecular barcoded adaptors that cover the alpha/delta and beta/gamma chains. TCR library preparation used the same RNA that went into transcriptome sequencing. Sequencing of TCR libraries was carried out on an Illumina HiSeq 4000 with 2 x 150 cycles. As for the authors' bioinformatics: TCR reads were aligned to human V, D, J and C references and assembled into CDR3 clonotypes with MiXCR, including quality filtering and error correction. Clonotype counts and gene usage diversity were analyzed with the tcR package in R. For inspection of raw mapping reads, RNA-seq reads were mapped by STAR aligner version 2.5.3a onto GRCh37 of the human genome. To test how sequencing depth affected the clonotypes detected, IR-seq fastq files were randomly downsampled with Seqtk 1.3. TCRdb's own reprocessing of the public reads used fastp at Q25 and MiXCR and kept productive beta chains. Under each unique CDR3 protein, matching rows form one entry showing the most common genes and DNA. These V and J calls rely on TCRdb rather than the paper's analysis. Here the sample has some 62,000 distinct CDR3 sequences; approximately 14% occur a single time. 40% to 55% of the sample lies in the top ten.

Each patient had bone marrow sampled at the time of active disease. Ficoll-Hypaque density gradient centrifugation was used to isolate the bone marrow mononuclear cells. To remove myeloma plasma cells, the cells were labeled with CD138 magnetic microbeads on a MACS separator, and CD138-negative cells were then collected by negative selection. Flow cytometry with CD138 antibodies on an Attune NxT was used to check how pure the isolated cells were. TRIzol reagent was used to extract total RNA, and a NanoDrop spectrophotometer was used to quantify the extracted RNA. For each patient, the CD138-negative bone marrow sample underwent paired RNA-seq and IR-seq.

The sequenced sample consisted of a population of CD138-negative cells sorted from bone marrow. The meaning of the sample's cell subset or site label: bone marrow mononuclear cells depleted of CD138+ plasma/myeloma cells by negative magnetic selection. Recombination linked TRBV11-2 to TRBJ2-1; 5 matching bases give a weak D call of TRBD1. The clonotype comes from a donor aged 40 or over with multiple myeloma. The CDR3 region has the sequence CASSLDRGNEQFF. The DNA sequence follows: TGTGCCAGCAGCTTAGATAGGGGAAATGAGCAGTTCTTC.